This is a list of T cell receptor beta chains from one sample in a study of cytomegalovirus exposure and HLA in healthy donors. Clones were sequenced by immunoSEQ multiplex PCR, and TCRdb holds only the in-frame ones, with some missing. The sample lists 100,000 to 150,000 clones; roughly 82% were seen once. The sequenced material came from PBMCs. The receptors were gathered from a woman aged 55-69 years in good health and CMV-seropositive. Both conserved end residues are part of each CDR3. The order of the fields is D gene, J gene, V gene, clone size, CDR3 DNA, CDR3 protein. The D gene is left open where the match is weak. A row's size may be missing; if present it is once, few, many or a size class.

. | TRBJ2-2 | TRBV2 | . | TGTGCCAGCACGGGGGGCGGAACCGGGGAGCTGTTTTTT | CASTGGGTGELFF
TRBD2 | TRBJ2-3 | TRBV5-1 | . | TGCGCCAGCAGCTTGGGGCTAGCGGGAAACACAGATACGCAGTATTTT | CASSLGLAGNTDTQYF
. | TRBJ1-4 | TRBV7-9 | . | TGTGCCAGCAGCCCGCAGGCCGAAAAACTGTTTTTT | CASSPQAEKLFF
. | TRBJ1-2 | TRBV9 | . | TGTGCCAGCAGCCTAGGGGGGGACTATGGCTACACCTTC | CASSLGGDYGYTF
TRBD1 | TRBJ1-1 | TRBV7-6 | . | TGTGCCAGCAGCGCGCGGGACAGGGACACTGAAGCTTTCTTT | CASSARDRDTEAFF
. | TRBJ2-7 | TRBV7-6 | . | TGTGCCAGCAGCTTCCGACGGAGCTCCTACGAGCAGTACTTC | CASSFRRSSYEQYF
TRBD2 | TRBJ2-1 | TRBV19 | few | TGTGCCAGTAGTATAGATGGGGGGGGACGCCACAATGAGCAGTTCTTC | CASSIDGGGRHNEQFF
. | TRBJ2-3 | TRBV6-5 | . | TGTGCCAGCAGTTACTCGAGTCGCAGCGGCTATACGCAGTATTTT | CASSYSSRSGYTQYF
. | TRBJ2-1 | TRBV5-1 | . | TGCGCCAGCAGCACCGGGTCAGCAAGAATAGATGAGCAGTTCTTC | CASSTGSARIDEQFF
. | TRBJ2-2 | TRBV6-5 | . | TGTGCCACAGGGGACCCGAACACCGGGGAGCTGTTTTTT | CATGDPNTGELFF
TRBD2 | TRBJ2-1 | TRBV2 | few | TGTGCCAGCAGCCCCACTAGCGGGGGATACAATGAGCAGTTCTTC | CASSPTSGGYNEQFF
. | TRBJ2-3 | TRBV25-1 | . | TGTGCCAGCAGGGTTGAGGGGGTGACAGATACGCAGTATTTT | CASRVEGVTDTQYF
TRBD2 | TRBJ2-1 | TRBV11-2 | once | TGTGCCAGTCGAACCGGGACTAGCGGGAGTGGATCCTACAATGAGCAGTTCTTC | CASRTGTSGSGSYNEQFF
. | TRBJ1-4 | TRBV14 | . | TGTGCCAGCAGCCAAGGGGGGCAGACTAATGAAAAACTGTTTTTT | CASSQGGQTNEKLFF
TRBD2 | TRBJ2-4 | TRBV10-2 | . | TGCGCCAGCAGTAACCCGGGACTAGCGGGGACTAAAAACATTCAGTACTTC | CASSNPGLAGTKNIQYF
. | TRBJ2-2 | TRBV6-6 | once | TGTGCCAGCACCACCCTGGGGGCTAAGAACACCGGGGAGCTGTTTTTT | CASTTLGAKNTGELFF
. | TRBJ2-1 | TRBV27 | . | TGTGCCAGCAGTTTAGGGCTGTACAATGAGCAGTTCTTC | CASSLGLYNEQFF
. | TRBJ2-7 | TRBV10-1 | . | TGCGCCACCTTCCCCCACTCGTTGGAGCAGTACTTC | CATFPHSLEQYF
TRBD2 | TRBJ2-2 | TRBV7-3 | once | TGTGCCAGCAGCTTTGAGCGGGGTACCGGGGAGCTGTTTTTT | CASSFERGTGELFF
. | TRBJ2-7 | TRBV29-1 | few | TGCAGCGTGATATCCCAGGATCAGGCCTACGAGCAGTACTTC | CSVISQDQAYEQYF
. | TRBJ2-7 | TRBV27 | few | TGTGCCAGCAGCCAAATTTACAGCAGAGTCAGGGACGAGCAGTACTTC | CASSQIYSRVRDEQYF
. | TRBJ2-3 | TRBV29-1 | . | TGCAGCACGAATGGCAGGGGAATCACAGATACGCAGTATTTT | CSTNGRGITDTQYF
TRBD1 | TRBJ1-5 | TRBV18 | . | TGTGCCAGCTCACCCGACAGGGCAGGCAATCAGCCCCAGCATTTT | CASSPDRAGNQPQHF
TRBD1 | TRBJ1-1 | TRBV19 | . | TGTGCCAGTAAAAGAGACAGGGGTGTCGCTGAAGCTTTCTTT | CASKRDRGVAEAFF
. | TRBJ2-7 | TRBV28 | . | TGTGCCAGCAGTTCAATAGCGGATCCTCAAAGCAGCGAGCAGTACTTC | CASSSIADPQSSEQYF
TRBD1 | TRBJ1-1 | TRBV4-1 | . | TGCGCCAGCAGCCAAGTTAACAGGGGGGGGAACACTGAAGCTTTCTTT | CASSQVNRGGNTEAFF
. | TRBJ1-2 | TRBV19 | few | TGTGCCAGTAGCAAGACTGGGAACTATGGCTACACCTTC | CASSKTGNYGYTF
TRBD1 | TRBJ1-1 | TRBV11-1 | . | TGTGCCAGCAGCTTAGAAGGGGGCGGTACTGAAGCTTTCTTT | CASSLEGGGTEAFF
. | TRBJ2-1 | TRBV25-1 | . | TGTGCCAGCAGTGATCTCCCTGGGGGGACAGCTCCCTACAATGAGCAGTTCTTC | CASSDLPGGTAPYNEQFF
TRBD1 | TRBJ2-3 | TRBV11-3 | . | TGTGCCAGCAGCTTAGGGGACAGCATCGGCACAGATACGCAGTATTTT | CASSLGDSIGTDTQYF
TRBD2 | TRBJ2-7 | TRBV7-2 | . | TGTGCCAGCAGCTTTTCAGCGGGAGCCTACGAGCAGTACTTC | CASSFSAGAYEQYF
TRBD1 | TRBJ2-1 | TRBV15 | . | TGTGCCACCAGCAGTCGAGGGACAGGGCTCTACAATGAGCAGTTCTTC | CATSSRGTGLYNEQFF
. | TRBJ2-7 | TRBV29-1 | . | TGCAGCGTTGGTACAGCCGTATACGAGCAGTACTTC | CSVGTAVYEQYF
TRBD2 | TRBJ2-1 | TRBV9 | . | TGTGCCAGCAGCGGGGGACTAGCGGCTTACAATGAGCAGTTCTTC | CASSGGLAAYNEQFF
TRBD1 | TRBJ1-2 | TRBV29-1 | few | TGCAGCGTTGCTTCGGACAGGGGGTCGGGTGGCTACACCTTC | CSVASDRGSGGYTF
TRBD1 | TRBJ2-7 | TRBV5-1 | . | TGCGCCAGCAGCTTGGCCGGCGGGACAGGGGCCTACGAGCAGTACTTC | CASSLAGGTGAYEQYF
TRBD1 | TRBJ1-2 | TRBV29-1 | . | TGCATCTGCACGGACAGGACCTCTCTCGGGGGCTATGGCTACACCTTC | CICTDRTSLGGYGYTF
TRBD2 | TRBJ2-7 | TRBV5-1 | . | TGCGCCAGCAGCTTGGGACTAGCGGGACCCCTCCCCTACGAGCAGTACTTC | CASSLGLAGPLPYEQYF
TRBD2 | TRBJ2-2 | TRBV4-3 | . | TGCGCCAGCAGCCAAGATCGCGGGGGGAACACCGGGGAGCTGTTTTTT | CASSQDRGGNTGELFF
. | TRBJ2-3 | TRBV5-1 | . | TGCGCCAGCAGCTTGGTGACAGACACAGATACGCAGTATTTT | CASSLVTDTDTQYF
. | TRBJ2-2 | TRBV7-2 | few | TGTGCCAGCAGCTTAACAGGGAACACCGGGGAGCTGTTTTTT | CASSLTGNTGELFF
. | TRBJ1-4 | TRBV10-1 | . | TGCGCCAGCTATCGGGGTATGACAACTAATGAAAAACTGTTTTTT | CASYRGMTTNEKLFF